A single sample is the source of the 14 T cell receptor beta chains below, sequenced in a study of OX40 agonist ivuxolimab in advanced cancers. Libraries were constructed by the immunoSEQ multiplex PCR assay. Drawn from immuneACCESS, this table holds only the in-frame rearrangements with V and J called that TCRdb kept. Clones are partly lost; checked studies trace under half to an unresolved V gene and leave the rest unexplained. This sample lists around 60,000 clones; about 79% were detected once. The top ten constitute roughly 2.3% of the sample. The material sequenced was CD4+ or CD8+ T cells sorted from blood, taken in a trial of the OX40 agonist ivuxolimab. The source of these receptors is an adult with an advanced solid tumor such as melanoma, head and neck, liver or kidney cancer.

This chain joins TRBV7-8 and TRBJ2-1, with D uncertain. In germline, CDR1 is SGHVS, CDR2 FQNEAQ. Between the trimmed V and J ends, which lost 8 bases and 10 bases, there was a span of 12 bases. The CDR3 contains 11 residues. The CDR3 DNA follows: TGTGCCAGCTCCTGGGGAAGCGAGCAGTTCTTC. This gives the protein CASSWGSEQFF.

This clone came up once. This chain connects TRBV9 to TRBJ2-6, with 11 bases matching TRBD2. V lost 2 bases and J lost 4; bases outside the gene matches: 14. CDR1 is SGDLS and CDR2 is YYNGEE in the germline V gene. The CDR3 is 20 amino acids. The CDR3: CASSVPGLAAPTGGANVLTF. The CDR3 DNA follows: TGTGCCAGCAGCGTCCCGGGACTAGCGGCTCCAACGGGAGGGGCCAACGTCCTGACTTTC.

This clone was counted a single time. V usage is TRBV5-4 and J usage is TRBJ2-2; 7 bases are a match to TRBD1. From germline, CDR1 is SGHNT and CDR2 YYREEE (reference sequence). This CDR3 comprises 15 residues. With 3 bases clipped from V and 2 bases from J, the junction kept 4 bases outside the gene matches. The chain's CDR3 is CASSSGQANTGELFF. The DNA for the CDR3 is TGTGCCAGCAGCTCCGGACAGGCCAACACCGGGGAGCTGTTTTTT.

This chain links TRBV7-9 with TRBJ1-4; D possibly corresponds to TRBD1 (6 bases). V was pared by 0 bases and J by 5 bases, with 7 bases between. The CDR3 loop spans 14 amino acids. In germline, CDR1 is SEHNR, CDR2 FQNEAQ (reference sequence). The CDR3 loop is CASSLATGNEKLFF. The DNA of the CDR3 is TGTGCCAGCAGCTTAGCGACAGGCAATGAAAAACTGTTTTTT. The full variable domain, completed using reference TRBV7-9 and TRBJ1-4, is DTGVSQNPRHKITKRGQNVTFRCDPISEHNRLYWYRQTLGQGPEFLTYFQNEAQLEKSRLLSDRFSAERPKGSFSTLEIQRTEQGDSAMYLCASSLATGNEKLFFGSGTQLSVL.

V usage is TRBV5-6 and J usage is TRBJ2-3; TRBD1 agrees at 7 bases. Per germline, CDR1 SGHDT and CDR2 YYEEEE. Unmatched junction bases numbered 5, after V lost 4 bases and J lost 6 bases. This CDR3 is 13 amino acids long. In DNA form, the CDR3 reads TGTGCCAGCAGCCGACAGGGTATTGATACGCAGTATTTT. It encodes CASSRQGIDTQYF.

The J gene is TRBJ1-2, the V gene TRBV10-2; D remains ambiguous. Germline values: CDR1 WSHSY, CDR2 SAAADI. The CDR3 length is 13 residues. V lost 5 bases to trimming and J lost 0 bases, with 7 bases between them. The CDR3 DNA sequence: TGCGCCAGCAGTCTGGAGCCTAACTATGGCTACACCTTC. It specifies CASSLEPNYGYTF.

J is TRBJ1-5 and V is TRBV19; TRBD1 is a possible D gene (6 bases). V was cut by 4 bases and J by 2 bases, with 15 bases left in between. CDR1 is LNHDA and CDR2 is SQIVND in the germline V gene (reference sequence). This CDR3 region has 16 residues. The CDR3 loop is CASSTPLGGGNQPQHF. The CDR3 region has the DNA TGTGCCAGTAGTACGCCCCTCGGGGGCGGCAATCAGCCCCAGCATTTT.

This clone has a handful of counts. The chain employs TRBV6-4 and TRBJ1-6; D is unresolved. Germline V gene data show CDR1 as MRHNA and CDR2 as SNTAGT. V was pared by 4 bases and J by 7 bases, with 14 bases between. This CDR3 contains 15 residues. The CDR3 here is CASSVEMGGNSPLHF. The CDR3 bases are TGTGCCAGCAGTGTCGAAATGGGTGGCAATTCACCCCTCCACTTT.

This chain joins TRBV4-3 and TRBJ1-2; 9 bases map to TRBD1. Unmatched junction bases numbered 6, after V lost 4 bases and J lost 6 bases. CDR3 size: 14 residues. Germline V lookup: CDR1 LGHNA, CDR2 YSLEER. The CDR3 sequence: CASSRRQGGHGYTF. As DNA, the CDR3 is TGCGCCAGCAGCCGCAGACAGGGGGGTCATGGCTACACCTTC.

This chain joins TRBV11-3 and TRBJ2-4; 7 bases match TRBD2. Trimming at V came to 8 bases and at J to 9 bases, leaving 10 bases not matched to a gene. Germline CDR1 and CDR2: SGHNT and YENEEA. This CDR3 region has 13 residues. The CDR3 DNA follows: TGTGCCAGCGGGACTACTAGGGTTGGCATTCAGTACTTC. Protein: CASGTTRVGIQYF.

The CDR3 nucleotides are TGTGCCAGCAGCGTAGGCGAAGGACGAGGAAACACCATATATTTT. Its protein product is CASSVGEGRGNTIYF. The chain is built from TRBV9 and TRBJ1-3; D not certain. There are 15 residues in the CDR3. The germline V and J ends were trimmed by 0 bases and 4 bases, with 11 bases remaining between them. From germline, CDR1 is SGDLS and CDR2 YYNGEE.

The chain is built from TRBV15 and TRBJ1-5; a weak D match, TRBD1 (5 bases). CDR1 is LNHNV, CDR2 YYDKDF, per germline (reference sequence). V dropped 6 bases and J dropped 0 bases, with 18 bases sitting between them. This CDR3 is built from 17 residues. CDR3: CATRGTGGRFSNQPQHF. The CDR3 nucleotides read TGTGCCACCAGGGGGACGGGGGGGAGGTTTAGCAATCAGCCCCAGCATTTT. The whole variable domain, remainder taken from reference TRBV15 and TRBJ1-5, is DAMVIQNPRYQVTQFGKPVTLSCSQTLNHNVMYWYQQKSSQAPKLLFHYYDKDFNNEADTPDNFQSRRPNTSFCFLDIRSPGLGDTAMYLCATRGTGGRFSNQPQHFGDGTRLSIL.

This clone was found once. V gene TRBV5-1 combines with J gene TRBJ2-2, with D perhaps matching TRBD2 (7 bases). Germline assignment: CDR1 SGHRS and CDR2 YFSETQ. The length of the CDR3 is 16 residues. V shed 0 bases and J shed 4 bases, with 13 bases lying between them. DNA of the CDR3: TGCGCCAGCAGCTTGGGGGCGGGGGCTCCCACCGGGGAGCTGTTTTTT. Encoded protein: CASSLGAGAPTGELFF. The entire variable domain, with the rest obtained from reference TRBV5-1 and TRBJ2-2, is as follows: KAGVTQTPRYLIKTRGQQVTLSCSPISGHRSVSWYQQTPGQGLQFLFEYFSETQRNKGNFPGRFSGRQFSNSRSEMNVSTLELGDSALYLCASSLGAGAPTGELFFGEGSRLTVL.

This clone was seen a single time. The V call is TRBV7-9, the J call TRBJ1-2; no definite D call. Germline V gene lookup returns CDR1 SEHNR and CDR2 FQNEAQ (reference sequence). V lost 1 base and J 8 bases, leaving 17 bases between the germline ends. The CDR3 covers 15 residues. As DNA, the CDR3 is TGTGCCAGCAGCTTAGGGACGGCACCTGCTGAGGGCTACACCTTC. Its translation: CASSLGTAPAEGYTF.